This is a list of T cell receptor beta chains from one sample in a study of blood T cell repertoires in COVID-19. Sequenced by immunoSEQ multiplex PCR; TCRdb stores in-frame clones only, minus some. The table shows approximately 450,000 clones, with about 85% occurring only once. Source material: PBMCs or T cells enriched from blood (not recorded which). The source is a woman between 18 and 29 years old with acute COVID-19. The CDR3 runs from the conserved cysteine through the conserved F or W.

v_call,j_call,cdr3_aa
TRBV24-1,TRBJ2-3,CATSGLAGGITDTQYF
TRBV18,TRBJ2-7,CASSPRTGAGYEQYF
TRBV7-8,TRBJ2-7,CASTRTGAYEQYF
TRBV10-3,TRBJ2-7,CAISEGGGREQYF
TRBV4-3,TRBJ1-3,CASSQDWPDSSGNTIYF
TRBV10-2,TRBJ1-4,CASSESRAGNEKLFF
TRBV2,TRBJ2-4,CASSEGDLGGIQYF
TRBV3-1/TRBV3-2,TRBJ1-5,CAWQGRIQPQHF
TRBV11-3,TRBJ2-2,CASSQGGTGELFF
TRBV28,TRBJ1-2,CASSFPGTLYGYTF
TRBV18,TRBJ1-1,CASSPDGSRAAFF
TRBV27,TRBJ2-7,CASRTSGDEQYF
TRBV27,TRBJ2-2,CASGRLAGGPGTGELFF
TRBV5-6,TRBJ1-2,CASQRDYGYTF
TRBV5-3,TRBJ2-5,CARISEREGLETQYF
TRBV11-2,TRBJ1-5,CASSQGWVQPQHF
TRBV7-8,TRBJ2-2,CASSLDLAGANTGELFF
TRBV7-2,TRBJ2-3,CASSRGLVSDTQYF
TRBV7-3,TRBJ2-5,CASSLIPGTGATQYF
TRBV5-8,TRBJ1-2,CASSPRTGGYYGYTF
TRBV11-2,TRBJ2-7,CASSSPGRLVYEQYF
TRBV19,TRBJ2-7,CASSTIPGQGKYEQYF
TRBV9,TRBJ1-2,CASSQMGGDYTF
TRBV5-3,TRBJ2-7,CARSGGNRQGAYEQYF
TRBV6-1,TRBJ1-2,CASSEIGAGVGGYTF
TRBV4-3,TRBJ1-3,CASSQDRQGGENTIYF